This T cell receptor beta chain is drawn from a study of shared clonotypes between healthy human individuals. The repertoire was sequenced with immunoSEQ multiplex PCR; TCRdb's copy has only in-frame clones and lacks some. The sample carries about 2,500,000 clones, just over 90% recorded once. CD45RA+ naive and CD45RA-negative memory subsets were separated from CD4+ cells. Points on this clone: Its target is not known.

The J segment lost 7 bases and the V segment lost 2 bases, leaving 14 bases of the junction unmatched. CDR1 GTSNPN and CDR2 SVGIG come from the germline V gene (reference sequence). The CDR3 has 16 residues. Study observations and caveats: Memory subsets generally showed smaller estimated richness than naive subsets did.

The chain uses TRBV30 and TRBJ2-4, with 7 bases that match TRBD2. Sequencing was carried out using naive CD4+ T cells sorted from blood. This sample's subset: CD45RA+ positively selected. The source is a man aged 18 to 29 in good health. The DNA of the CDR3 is TGTGCCTGGAGTAGCTCCAGCGGGGCCACCGGGAACATTCAGTACTTC. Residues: CAWSSSSGATGNIQYF.